This passage covers 28 T cell receptor beta chains from one sample sequenced in a study of PD-L1 blockade in urothelial cancer. Assay used: immunoSEQ multiplex PCR; TCRdb lists only in-frame clones, some missing. The data hold around 120,000 clones, with around 89% observed a single time. The time point denotes: peripheral blood 6 weeks after treatment start. Sequencing was performed on PBMCs, taken around atezolizumab (anti-PD-L1) treatment. The source of these receptors is a man in his fifties or sixties with urothelial cancer.

V and J are TRBV10-3 and TRBJ2-6; a weak D match, TRBD1 (6 bases). Trimming removed 7 bases at V and 0 bases at J, with 13 bases between. CDR3 length equals 16 residues. Germline-derived CDR1 and CDR2 are ENHRY and SYGVKD. CDR3 nucleotide sequence: TGTGCCATCAACCCAAGACAGGACTCTGGGGCCAACGTCCTGACTTTC. Its translation is CAINPRQDSGANVLTF.

The chain combines TRBV7-8 with TRBJ1-3; D is undetermined. The CDR3 contains 17 residues. Germline V gene lookup returns CDR1 SGHVS and CDR2 FQNEAQ. The V end lost 1 base, the J end lost 0 bases, and 13 bases lay between the germline ends. The CDR3 DNA is TGTGCCAGCAGCTTAGGGGCTACAGCAAGCTCTGGAAACACCATATATTTT. This codes for CASSLGATASSGNTIYF.

This chain joins TRBV5-1 and TRBJ2-5; 9 bases are shared with TRBD1. CDR3 size: 17 residues. V shed 6 bases, J shed 4 bases, and the junction held 16 bases outside the gene matches. Germline CDR1 SGHRS, CDR2 YFSETQ. This chain's CDR3 is CASMRTGVSNNRETQYF. The CDR3 nucleotides read TGCGCCAGCATGAGGACAGGGGTGTCAAATAATAGAGAGACCCAGTACTTC.

The chain has TRBV2 and TRBJ1-5; D may be TRBD1 (6 bases). Germline-derived CDR1 and CDR2 are SNHLY and FYNNEI. The CDR3 loop spans 17 amino acids. Trimming left V 8 bases short and J 5 bases short, with 25 bases between. The CDR3 DNA reads as TGTGCCAGCGGAGGGGGGGCAACGGGATTAACATATCAGCCCCAGCATTTT. The encoded protein is CASGGGATGLTYQPQHF. Complete variable domain (other parts from reference TRBV2 and TRBJ1-5): EPEVTQTPSHQVTQMGQEVILRCVPISNHLYFYWYRQILGQKVEFLVSFYNNEISEKSEIFDDQFSVERPDGSNFTLKIRSTKLEDSAMYFCASGGGATGLTYQPQHFGDGTRLSIL.

The rearrangement joins TRBV7-9 to TRBJ2-7, with D uncertain. Germline lookup yields CDR1 SEHNR and CDR2 FQNEAQ (reference sequence). V shed 7 bases and J shed 0 bases, with 7 bases lying between them. The CDR3 is 12 amino acids. In nucleotides, the CDR3 is TGTGCCAGCACTCCCAGCTCCTACGAGCAGTACTTC. Translation: CASTPSSYEQYF. Filled out from reference TRBV7-9 and TRBJ2-7, the complete variable domain reads DTGVSQNPRHKITKRGQNVTFRCDPISEHNRLYWYRQTLGQGPEFLTYFQNEAQLEKSRLLSDRFSAERPKGSFSTLEIQRTEQGDSAMYLCASTPSSYEQYFGPGTRLTVT.

This sequence joins TRBV19 and TRBJ1-4; unclear D gene. The CDR3 consists of 15 residues. V lost 7 bases and J 0 bases, leaving 12 bases between the germline ends. In germline, CDR1 is LNHDA, CDR2 SQIVND (reference sequence). The CDR3 spells CASTAHSATNEKLFF. The CDR3 nucleotides read TGTGCCAGTACCGCCCACAGTGCAACTAATGAAAAACTGTTTTTT.

The chain carries TRBV5-6 and TRBJ2-7; 8 bases fit TRBD1. V gave up 3 bases and J gave up 3 bases; unmatched junction bases: 8. The CDR3 is 15 amino acids. Germline V lookup: CDR1 SGHDT, CDR2 YYEEEE. The CDR3 spells CASSSRTGRIYEQYF. In nucleotides, the CDR3 is TGTGCCAGCAGCTCTCGGACAGGGAGAATCTACGAGCAGTACTTC.

The genes are TRBV11-3 and TRBJ2-2; 7 bases agree with TRBD1. This CDR3 spans 15 amino acids. The J segment lost 1 base and the V segment lost 8 bases, leaving 7 bases of the junction unmatched. Germline CDR1 is SGHNT and CDR2 is YENEEA. This CDR3 is CASRTGTVNTGELFF. The DNA for the CDR3 is TGTGCCAGCCGAACCGGGACAGTGAACACCGGGGAGCTGTTTTTT.

This chain links TRBV14 with TRBJ1-1, with D possibly TRBD1 on 5 matching bases. This CDR3 is built from 16 residues. The germline V gene encodes CDR1 SGHDN and CDR2 FVKESK. Trimming pared 5 bases from V and 4 bases from J, leaving 20 bases between. In nucleotides, the CDR3 is TGTGCCAGCAGCAAAATCGGTGCGGGACGGGGCACTGAAGCTTTCTTT. Its protein product is CASSKIGAGRGTEAFF.

The chain joins TRBV7-6 to TRBJ2-2; 9 bases are shared with TRBD2. This CDR3 spans 16 amino acids. Per germline, CDR1 SGHVS and CDR2 FNYEAQ. After removal of 3 bases from V and 5 bases from J, the junction contained 7 bases not matched to a gene. The CDR3 DNA reads as TGTGCCAGCAGCTTCTCTAGCGGGATCTCTACCGGGGAGCTGTTTTTT. Translated: CASSFSSGISTGELFF.

The J gene is TRBJ2-5, the V gene TRBV7-3, with D possibly being TRBD1 (7 bases). CDR1 and CDR2 (germline): SGHTA, FQGTGA. V lost 3 bases and J lost 3, with 17 bases in between. The CDR3 covers 16 residues. CDR3 nucleotides: TGTGCCAGCAGCTTGGGCGGGACAGCAGGAAAAGAGACCCAGTACTTC. As protein: CASSLGGTAGKETQYF.

This clone was found once. This chain links TRBV7-9 with TRBJ2-7; 9 nucleotides align to TRBD1. Losses at the gene ends were 5 bases for V and 2 bases for J; bases not matched to a gene: 4. This CDR3 spans 14 amino acids. Germline CDR1 is SEHNR and CDR2 is FQNEAQ (reference sequence). DNA for the CDR3: TGTGCCAGCAGCCCCGGGACAGGGCCCTACGAGCAGTACTTC. The encoded protein is CASSPGTGPYEQYF. The whole variable domain, filled in from reference TRBV7-9 and TRBJ2-7, reads DTGVSQNPRHKITKRGQNVTFRCDPISEHNRLYWYRQTLGQGPEFLTYFQNEAQLEKSRLLSDRFSAERPKGSFSTLEIQRTEQGDSAMYLCASSPGTGPYEQYFGPGTRLTVT.

The chain's CDR3 is CAISGRGTDTQYF. CDR3 in DNA: TGTGCCATCAGTGGGAGGGGTACAGATACGCAGTATTTT. The V and J genes are TRBV10-3 and TRBJ2-3, with TRBD2 as a possible D gene (6 bases). The CDR3 is 13 amino acids. CDR1 ENHRY and CDR2 SYGVKD come from the germline V gene. Deletions cut 4 bases from V and 3 bases from J, with 8 bases between.

V is TRBV13 and J is TRBJ2-1; D is undetermined. The ends were cut back, 4 bases at V and 1 base at J, with 5 bases in the middle. The germline V gene has CDR1 PRHDT and CDR2 FYEKMQ (reference sequence). This CDR3 comprises 13 residues. CDR3: CASSYTSYNEQFF. The CDR3 region has the DNA TGTGCCAGCAGCTACACGTCCTACAATGAGCAGTTCTTC.

V gene TRBV6-5 combines with J gene TRBJ2-3; D unclear. Germline V gene sequence: CDR1 MNHEY, CDR2 SVGAGI. V lost 5 bases and J lost 4, with 10 bases in between. CDR3 length: 13 residues. CDR3 residues: CASSHPPADTQYF. The DNA of the CDR3 is TGTGCCAGCAGTCACCCCCCGGCAGATACGCAGTATTTT.

This chain links TRBV6-5 with TRBJ1-1; D is perhaps TRBD1 (6 bases). The V and J ends lost 0 bases and 5 bases respectively, with 13 bases between them. Germline V gives CDR1 MNHEY, CDR2 SVGAGI. The CDR3 is made up of 15 amino acids. CDR3 sequence: CASSYSSGVRTEAFF. CDR3 in DNA: TGTGCCAGCAGTTACTCGTCAGGGGTACGGACTGAAGCTTTCTTT.

The V and J genes are TRBV6-5 and TRBJ2-5, with D perhaps matching TRBD2 (6 bases). The germline V gene encodes CDR1 MNHEY and CDR2 SVGAGI. The V end was cut by 5 bases, the J end by 3 bases, with 16 bases between. The CDR3 is 15 amino acids. The DNA of the CDR3 is TGTGCCAGCAGTCCCCTTCAGCGGGCAAAAGAGACCCAGTACTTC. Residues: CASSPLQRAKETQYF.

The chain recombines TRBV30 with TRBJ2-7; 9 bases match TRBD1. The CDR3 consists of 12 residues. V lost 8 bases, J lost 1 base, and 3 bases stayed unmatched. Germline CDR1 is GTSNPN and CDR2 is SVGIG (reference sequence). The chain's CDR3 is CAAGTGSYEQYF. Written as DNA, the CDR3 is TGTGCCGCCGGGACAGGGTCCTACGAGCAGTACTTC.

The CDR3 sequence is CASSLGENQPQHF. As DNA, the CDR3 is TGCGCCAGCAGCTTGGGGGAGAATCAGCCCCAGCATTTT. The chain joins TRBV5-1 to TRBJ1-5; D gene ambiguous. V was cut by 0 bases and J by 4 bases, with 5 bases left in between. This CDR3 is built from 13 residues. Germline assignment: CDR1 SGHRS and CDR2 YFSETQ.

The chain employs TRBV5-1 and TRBJ2-3; D is uncertain. This CDR3 is 13 amino acids long. Trimming stripped 3 bases from V and 5 bases from J, with 10 bases between. Germline V gene data show CDR1 as SGHRS and CDR2 as YFSETQ. This chain's CDR3 is CASSYPSGDTQYF. The CDR3 DNA reads as TGCGCCAGCAGCTATCCATCAGGAGATACGCAGTATTTT.

This chain connects TRBV25-1 to TRBJ2-1, with 12 bases that match TRBD2. Germline V lookup: CDR1 MGHDK, CDR2 SYGVNS. With V trimmed by 2 bases and J by 3 bases, 5 bases remained unmatched. The CDR3 consists of 17 residues. DNA of the CDR3: TGTGCCAGCAGTGAACCTAGCGGGAGGGCCTTCTACAATGAGCAGTTCTTC. This codes for CASSEPSGRAFYNEQFF.

The genes are TRBV18 and TRBJ2-2, with D uncertain. Germline CDR1 is KGHSH and CDR2 is LQKENI. The CDR3 runs 13 residues. Trimming removed 2 bases at V and 6 bases at J, with 7 bases between. DNA for the CDR3: TGTGCCAGCTCACCAGAGGTGGCCGGGGAGCTGTTTTTT. This gives the protein CASSPEVAGELFF.

The chain couples TRBV4-2 to TRBJ1-4; TRBD1 matches 8 bases. The CDR3 covers 16 residues. Germline values: CDR1 LGHNA, CDR2 YNFKEQ. V lost 3 bases, J lost 0 bases, and 3 bases stayed unmatched. Here the CDR3 DNA reads TGTGCCAGCAGCCACCGACAGGGGACAACTAATGAAAAACTGTTTTTT. Translating it yields CASSHRQGTTNEKLFF.

The genes are TRBV2 and TRBJ2-2, with TRBD2 matching 9 bases. This CDR3 spans 14 amino acids. CDR1 and CDR2 from the germline V gene are SNHLY and FYNNEI. The J segment lost 4 bases and the V segment lost 4 bases, leaving 1 base of the junction unmatched. CDR3 sequence: CASSVRGGTGELFF. DNA of the CDR3: TGTGCCAGCAGTGTGCGGGGGGGCACCGGGGAGCTGTTTTTT. The whole variable domain, filled in from reference TRBV2 and TRBJ2-2, reads EPEVTQTPSHQVTQMGQEVILRCVPISNHLYFYWYRQILGQKVEFLVSFYNNEISEKSEIFDDQFSVERPDGSNFTLKIRSTKLEDSAMYFCASSVRGGTGELFFGEGSRLTVL.

The V call is TRBV7-2, the J call TRBJ1-1; TRBD1 might be the D (5 bases). Germline V gives CDR1 SGHTA, CDR2 FQGNSA. CDR3 length equals 17 residues. Trimming took off 1 base at V and 0 bases at J, with 15 bases between the two ends. The DNA for the CDR3 is TGTGCCAGCAGCTTAGTTGGGGGAGGGACGGTGAACACTGAAGCTTTCTTT. Its protein is CASSLVGGGTVNTEAFF. Based on the CDR3 plus reference TRBV7-2 and TRBJ1-1, the full variable domain is GAGVSQSPSNKVTEKGKDVELRCDPISGHTALYWYRQSLGQGLEFLIYFQGNSAPDKSGLPSDRFSAERTGGSVSTLTIQRTQQEDSAVYLCASSLVGGGTVNTEAFFGQGTRLTVV.

This clone was seen only a few times. The CDR3 DNA is TGTGCCAGCAGCTTATCCGGGGGCTATGGCTACACCTTC. Its translation is CASSLSGGYGYTF. The chain has TRBV7-9 and TRBJ1-2; TRBD1 might be the D (5 bases). The CDR3 is 13 residues long. Germline loops: CDR1 SEHNR, CDR2 FQNEAQ (reference sequence). Trimming left V 2 bases short and J 4 bases short, with 8 bases between.

This chain connects TRBV27 to TRBJ2-6, with D perhaps TRBD1 (6 bases). The CDR3 runs 18 residues. In germline, CDR1 is MNHEY, CDR2 SMNVEV (reference sequence). The V end was cut by 2 bases, the J end by 0 bases, with 14 bases between. The CDR3 nucleotides read TGTGCCAGCAGTTTAAATCAGGGGCTGGGCTCTGGGGCCAACGTCCTGACTTTC. The encoded protein is CASSLNQGLGSGANVLTF.

In DNA form, the CDR3 reads TGTGCCAGCAGCGTAGGGACTGGAGCTAACTATGGCTACACCTTC. As protein: CASSVGTGANYGYTF. This chain joins TRBV9 and TRBJ1-2; no clear D gene. The CDR3 loop spans 15 amino acids. Germline V lookup: CDR1 SGDLS, CDR2 YYNGEE. The V and J ends lost 0 bases and 0 bases respectively, with 9 bases between them.